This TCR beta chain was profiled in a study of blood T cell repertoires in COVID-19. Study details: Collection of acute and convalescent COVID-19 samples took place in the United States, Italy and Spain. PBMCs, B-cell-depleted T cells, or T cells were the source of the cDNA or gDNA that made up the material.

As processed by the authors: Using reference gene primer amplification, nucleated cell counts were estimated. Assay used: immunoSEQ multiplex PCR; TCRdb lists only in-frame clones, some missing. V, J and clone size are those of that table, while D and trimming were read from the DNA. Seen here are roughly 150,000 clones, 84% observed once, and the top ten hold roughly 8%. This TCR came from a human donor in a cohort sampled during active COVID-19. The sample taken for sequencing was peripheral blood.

CDR3 in DNA: TGCGCCAGCAGCCAAGTTGGGAGACAGGGGACTTCACCCCTCCACTTT. This encodes CASSQVGRQGTSPLHF. The chain joins TRBV4-1 to TRBJ1-6; TRBD1 aligns across 8 bases. The CDR3 has 16 amino acids. J gave up 9 bases and V 1 base, and 8 bases lay outside the gene matches. Germline assignment: CDR1 MGHRA and CDR2 YSYEKL.